This paragraph covers one T cell receptor (beta chain) sequence. Its antigen is undetermined. The data originate from a study of T cell responses to AZD1222 COVID-19 vaccine. Second doses at about 4 or about 12 weeks were pooled. This table comes from immunoSEQ multiplex PCR, and its TCRdb copy is limited to in-frame clones, with some not included. This table holds around 150,000 clones, more than 85% found once. Study outcomes and limitations: Nearly half of unique spike-specific TCRs reportedly avoided B.1.351 and B.1.1.7 mutated regions.

V lost 6 bases to trimming and J lost 5 bases; unmatched junction nucleotides: 4. Germline CDR1 reads SGHVS; CDR2 reads FNYEAQ. The CDR3 extends over 14 amino acids. This chain joins TRBV7-6 and TRBJ1-5; 10 positions match TRBD1. This TCR was recovered from an adult who received the AZD1222 COVID-19 vaccine. The sample consisted of peripheral blood, taken 28 days after the second AZD1222 dose. The CDR3 nucleotides are TGTGCCAGCAGATCCGGGACAGGGGATCAGCCCCAGCATTTT. Encoded protein: CASRSGTGDQPQHF.